These 26 T cell receptor beta chains share one sample of origin, sequenced in a study of CD8+ T cells in alopecia areata. RNA was extracted and reverse transcribed into cDNA as the sequencing template. The protocol was immunoSEQ multiplex PCR, while the TCRdb copy is restricted to in-frame clones and leaves out a portion. This repertoire shows about 180,000 clones, 63% found once; its top ten account for 1.7%. This sample comprised CD4+ T cells sorted from blood, obtained at week 0. The receptors were sampled from a human donor with alopecia areata.

The CDR3 nucleotides are TGTGCCAGCAGCTCGGACAGCCAGGGGGAGACCCAGTACTTC. Translation gives CASSSDSQGETQYF. The chain combines TRBV7-3 with TRBJ2-5; tentative D call: TRBD1 (6 bases). The germline V gene has CDR1 SGHTA and CDR2 FQGTGA. Trimming pared 4 bases from V and 5 bases from J, leaving 14 bases between. There are 14 residues in the CDR3.

This rearrangement joins TRBV30 to TRBJ2-7; D remains unclear. The CDR3 contains 12 residues. The germline V gene has CDR1 GTSNPN and CDR2 SVGIG (reference sequence). The V end was cut by 1 base, the J end by 3 bases, with 7 bases between. CDR3 region: CAWSAVNYEQYF. The CDR3 DNA reads as TGTGCCTGGAGTGCCGTGAACTACGAGCAGTACTTC. Combining the CDR3 with reference TRBV30 and TRBJ2-7 gives the whole variable domain SQTIHQWPATLVQPVGSPLSLECTVEGTSNPNLYWYRQAAGRGLQLLFYSVGIGQISSEVPQNLSASRPQDRQFILSSKKLLLSDSGFYLCAWSAVNYEQYFGPGTRLTVT.

This clone has more than one count but fewer than ten. The chain employs TRBV29-1 and TRBJ2-7; tentative D call: TRBD1 (6 bases). Germline CDR1 SQVTM, CDR2 ANQGSEA. Trimming left V 6 bases short and J 4 bases short, with 22 bases between. The CDR3 extends over 15 amino acids. This CDR3 is CSVGIPGRGLYEQYF. The CDR3 DNA reads TGCAGCGTCGGAATTCCGGGCAGGGGCTTGTACGAGCAGTACTTC.

The chain has TRBV30 and TRBJ1-2; D is unclear. V lost 5 bases and J 5 bases, leaving 12 bases between the germline ends. CDR1 and CDR2 from the germline V gene are GTSNPN and SVGIG (reference sequence). This CDR3 contains 12 residues. This CDR3 reads CAWGKVGYGYTF. The CDR3 nucleotides read TGTGCCTGGGGGAAGGTGGGGTATGGCTACACCTTC.

The table lists this clone with a few counts. The CDR3 sequence: CASSTDRALSDTQYF. In DNA form, the CDR3 reads TGCGCCAGCAGCACGGACAGGGCATTGTCAGATACGCAGTATTTT. The rearrangement uses TRBV5-1 and TRBJ2-3; TRBD1 aligns across 8 bases. The CDR3 runs 15 residues. Germline V gene lookup returns CDR1 SGHRS and CDR2 YFSETQ. J lost 4 bases, V lost 4 bases, and 8 bases had no gene match.

The V call is TRBV7-9, the J call TRBJ2-7, with 7 bases aligning to TRBD1. The V segment lost 5 bases and the J segment 5 bases; nucleotides outside the gene matches: 3. Looked up from germline, CDR1 is SEHNR and CDR2 is FQNEAQ (reference sequence). This CDR3 comprises 12 residues. The CDR3 is CASSPQGDEQYF. In DNA, the CDR3 is TGTGCCAGCAGCCCCCAGGGGGACGAGCAGTACTTC. Full variable domain (missing parts from reference TRBV7-9 and TRBJ2-7): DTGVSQNPRHKITKRGQNVTFRCDPISEHNRLYWYRQTLGQGPEFLTYFQNEAQLEKSRLLSDRFSAERPKGSFSTLEIQRTEQGDSAMYLCASSPQGDEQYFGPGTRLTVT.

The chain joins TRBV5-1 to TRBJ2-1; D may be TRBD1 or TRBD2 (5 bases each). There are 15 residues in the CDR3. V was clipped by 2 bases and J by 5 bases, with 14 bases between them. Germline V gene sequence: CDR1 SGHRS, CDR2 YFSETQ. CDR3 DNA sequence: TGCGCCAGCAGCTTAGGGACGGGGTACGACAATGAGCAGTTCTTC. As protein: CASSLGTGYDNEQFF.

The rearrangement links TRBV12-5 to TRBJ2-3; tentatively, D is TRBD1 (6 bases). The CDR3 sequence is 12 residues long. V gave up 5 bases and J gave up 9 bases, with 12 bases separating them. From germline, CDR1 is LGHNT and CDR2 FRNRAP. The CDR3 loop reads CASGPIRGTQYF. For the CDR3, the DNA is TGTGCTAGTGGTCCAATTAGGGGGACGCAGTATTTT.

The chain links TRBV25-1 to TRBJ2-7, with D hard to call. Germline V gene data show CDR1 as MGHDK and CDR2 as SYGVNS. V gave up 5 bases and J gave up 7 bases, with 12 bases separating them. This CDR3 has 12 amino acids. CDR3 amino acids: CASSFGLGEQYF. The DNA for the CDR3 is TGTGCCAGCAGTTTCGGCCTGGGGGAGCAGTACTTC.

The V gene is TRBV5-1, the J gene TRBJ2-5; D is unresolved. Germline CDR1 is SGHRS and CDR2 is YFSETQ. CDR3 length equals 16 residues. V was clipped by 0 bases and J by 2 bases, with 14 bases between them. CDR3 in DNA: TGCGCCAGCAGCTTGGATGGGTCTACCCGACAAGAGACCCAGTACTTC. The encoded protein is CASSLDGSTRQETQYF.

The chain couples TRBV6-4 to TRBJ1-2, with a possible D match to TRBD1 (5 bases). V was clipped by 0 bases and J by 4 bases, with 9 bases between them. The CDR3 loop spans 14 amino acids. Germline CDR1 MRHNA, CDR2 SNTAGT. The DNA for the CDR3 is TGTGCCAGCAGTGACTCTAGGGGCGTCTATGGCTACACCTTC. Encoded protein: CASSDSRGVYGYTF.

This clone appeared once. This specimen includes other DNA sequences encoding the same CDR3. This chain uses TRBV5-1 with TRBJ2-1; no clear D. The CDR3 sequence is 11 residues long. CDR1 is SGHRS and CDR2 is YFSETQ in the germline V gene. Deletions cut 0 bases from V and 5 bases from J, with 0 bases between. Here the CDR3 reads CASSLDNEQFF. CDR3 nucleotide sequence: TGCGCCAGCAGCTTGGACAATGAGCAGTTCTTC.

In this sample, this clone turned up a few times. The chain recombines TRBV7-9 with TRBJ2-1; TRBD1 matches 9 bases. Germline CDR1 is SEHNR and CDR2 is FQNEAQ (reference sequence). The length of the CDR3 is 13 residues. V lost 6 bases to trimming and J lost 8 bases; unmatched junction nucleotides: 5. The CDR3 region has the DNA TGTGCCAGCAGTTACCGGGACAGGGATGAGCAGTTCTTC. It translates to CASSYRDRDEQFF. Full variable domain (missing parts from reference TRBV7-9 and TRBJ2-1): DTGVSQNPRHKITKRGQNVTFRCDPISEHNRLYWYRQTLGQGPEFLTYFQNEAQLEKSRLLSDRFSAERPKGSFSTLEIQRTEQGDSAMYLCASSYRDRDEQFFGPGTRLTVL.

This clone was recorded many times. The chain links TRBV18 to TRBJ2-7; a weak D match, TRBD2 (5 bases). V lost 2 bases, J lost 5 bases, and 13 bases lay in between. Germline V gene lookup returns CDR1 KGHSH and CDR2 LQKENI. The CDR3 covers 14 residues. The CDR3: CASSPGERLHEQYF. CDR3 bases: TGTGCCAGCTCACCAGGGGAAAGACTACACGAGCAGTACTTC.

This clone was detected only a few times. The V and J genes are TRBV7-6 and TRBJ1-3, with a possible D match to TRBD1 (5 bases). This CDR3 comprises 14 residues. Germline lookup yields CDR1 SGHVS and CDR2 FNYEAQ. V gave up 0 bases and J gave up 2 bases, with 5 bases separating them. CDR3 sequence (DNA): TGTGCCAGCAGCTTAGCGGGGCCTGGAAACACCATATATTTT. As protein: CASSLAGPGNTIYF.

The rearrangement joins TRBV29-1 to TRBJ1-1, with D possibly being TRBD1 (5 bases). Germline V gene lookup returns CDR1 SQVTM and CDR2 ANQGSEA. V dropped 4 bases and J dropped 5 bases, with 17 bases sitting between them. The length of the CDR3 is 14 residues. The CDR3 DNA reads TGCAGCGTTGGTACAGTAAACCCAGGGACTGAAGCTTTCTTT. It codes for CSVGTVNPGTEAFF. The full variable domain, rest sourced from reference TRBV29-1 and TRBJ1-1, is SAVISQKPSRDICQRGTSLTIQCQVDSQVTMMFWYRQQPGQSLTLIATANQGSEATYESGFVIDKFPISRPNLTFSTLTVSNMSPEDSSIYLCSVGTVNPGTEAFFGQGTRLTVV.

This clone appeared many times. The V gene is TRBV4-1, the J gene TRBJ2-6, with 9 bases fitting TRBD1. CDR3 length equals 19 residues. Germline CDR1 and CDR2: MGHRA and YSYEKL. The V gene end was trimmed by 5 bases and the J gene end by 2 bases; junction bases not matched to a gene: 13. CDR3 in DNA: TGCGCCAGCAGCGTTATCGGGACAGGGTTCTCCGCTGGGGCCAACGTCCTGACTTTC. Protein product: CASSVIGTGFSAGANVLTF.

This clone occurred a few times. The rearrangement uses TRBV10-3 and TRBJ2-3; D may be TRBD1 (6 bases). V lost 4 bases, J lost 5 bases, and 16 bases lay in between. The germline CDR1 and CDR2 sequences are ENHRY and SYGVKD. The CDR3 has 15 amino acids. The CDR3 reads CAISAAQGPGDTQYF. CDR3 sequence (DNA): TGTGCCATCAGTGCGGCCCAGGGGCCTGGAGATACGCAGTATTTT.

This clone was observed a handful of times. This chain links TRBV2 with TRBJ2-1; D is uncertain. CDR3 length: 13 amino acids. Per the germline V gene, CDR1 is SNHLY and CDR2 is FYNNEI. V was cut by 5 bases and J by 0 bases, with 5 bases left in between. DNA for the CDR3: TGTGCCAGCAGTCCCCGCTCCTACAATGAGCAGTTCTTC. Protein product: CASSPRSYNEQFF. The variable domain in full, with the rest retrieved from reference TRBV2 and TRBJ2-1, is EPEVTQTPSHQVTQMGQEVILRCVPISNHLYFYWYRQILGQKVEFLVSFYNNEISEKSEIFDDQFSVERPDGSNFTLKIRSTKLEDSAMYFCASSPRSYNEQFFGPGTRLTVL.

This chain connects TRBV2 to TRBJ2-7; 7 bases map to TRBD1. The germline gives CDR1 SNHLY, CDR2 FYNNEI. CDR3 length: 15 residues. V lost 7 bases to trimming and J lost 6 bases; unmatched junction nucleotides: 15. CDR3 DNA sequence: TGTGCCAGCATTCTTGCCGGACAGGTAAAAGCCGAGCAGTACTTC. Translating it yields CASILAGQVKAEQYF.

This clone turned up a few times. V gene TRBV29-1 combines with J gene TRBJ2-3, with D unclear. Trimming left V 7 bases short and J 2 bases short, with 10 bases between. The CDR3 contains 12 residues. The V gene's germline CDR1 is SQVTM and CDR2 ANQGSEA. This CDR3 is CSARESTDTQYF. The CDR3 DNA sequence: TGCAGCGCAAGGGAATCCACAGATACGCAGTATTTT.

The chain uses TRBV19 and TRBJ1-5; D is unclear. V shed 2 bases and J shed 0 bases, with 8 bases lying between them. The CDR3 sequence is 15 residues long. Germline V gives CDR1 LNHDA, CDR2 SQIVND (reference sequence). CDR3 region: CASSITAYSNQPQHF. The DNA for the CDR3 is TGTGCCAGTAGTATAACAGCCTATAGCAATCAGCCCCAGCATTTT.

This clone occurred a few times. The chain is built from TRBV29-1 and TRBJ1-1; D is uncertain. The germline V and J ends were trimmed by 0 bases and 9 bases, with 8 bases remaining between them. The CDR3 runs 11 residues. Looked up from germline, CDR1 is SQVTM and CDR2 is ANQGSEA. The CDR3 DNA reads as TGCAGCGTTGAAGAAGGCAGGCAAGCTTTCTTT. This gives the protein CSVEEGRQAFF.

This chain links TRBV29-1 with TRBJ1-2; D gene unclear. The CDR3 totals 12 residues. Trimming cost V 4 bases and J 1 base, with 7 bases left between them. Germline V lookup: CDR1 SQVTM, CDR2 ANQGSEA. CDR3: CSVGVVNYGYTF. Written as DNA, the CDR3 is TGCAGCGTTGGGGTAGTTAACTATGGCTACACCTTC.

The chain recombines TRBV2 with TRBJ2-5; no clear D. Trimming took 10 bases from V and 3 from J, leaving 9 bases between them. CDR1 is SNHLY and CDR2 is FYNNEI in the germline V gene. The CDR3 has 11 residues. CDR3 sequence (DNA): TGTGCCACAGCCTTAAAAGAGACCCAGTACTTC. Amino acid sequence: CATALKETQYF.

The chain combines TRBV28 with TRBJ2-3; 9 bases fit TRBD2. Germline assignment: CDR1 MDHEN and CDR2 SYDVKM. V lost 5 bases and J lost 1; bases outside the gene matches: 4. There are 15 residues in the CDR3. This chain's CDR3 is CASSVQRGGTDTQYF. The CDR3 DNA follows: TGTGCCAGCAGTGTGCAGCGGGGGGGCACAGATACGCAGTATTTT.